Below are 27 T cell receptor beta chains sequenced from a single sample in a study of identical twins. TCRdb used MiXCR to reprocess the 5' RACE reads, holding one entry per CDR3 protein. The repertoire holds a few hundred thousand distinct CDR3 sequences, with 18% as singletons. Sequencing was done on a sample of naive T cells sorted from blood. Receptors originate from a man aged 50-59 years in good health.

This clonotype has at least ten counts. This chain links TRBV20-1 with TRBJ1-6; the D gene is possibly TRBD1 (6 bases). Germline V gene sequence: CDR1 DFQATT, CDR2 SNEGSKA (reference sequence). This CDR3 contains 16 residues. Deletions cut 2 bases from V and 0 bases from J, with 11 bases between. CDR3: CSARSWTASYNSPLHF. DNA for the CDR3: TGCAGTGCTAGATCCTGGACAGCCTCCTATAATTCACCCCTCCACTTT.

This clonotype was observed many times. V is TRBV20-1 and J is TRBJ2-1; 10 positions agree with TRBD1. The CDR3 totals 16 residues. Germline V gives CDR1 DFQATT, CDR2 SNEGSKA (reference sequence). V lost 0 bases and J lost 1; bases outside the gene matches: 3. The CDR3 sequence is CSARDMGQGSYNEQFF. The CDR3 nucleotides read TGCAGTGCTAGAGATATGGGACAGGGGTCCTACAATGAGCAGTTCTTC.

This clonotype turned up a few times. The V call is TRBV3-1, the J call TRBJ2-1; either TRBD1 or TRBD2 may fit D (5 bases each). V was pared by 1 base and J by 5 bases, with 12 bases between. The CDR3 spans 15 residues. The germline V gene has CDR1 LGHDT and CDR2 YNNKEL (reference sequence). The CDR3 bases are TGTGCCAGCAGCCAAGGAGGGGAGTTAAACAATGAGCAGTTCTTC. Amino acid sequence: CASSQGGELNNEQFF.

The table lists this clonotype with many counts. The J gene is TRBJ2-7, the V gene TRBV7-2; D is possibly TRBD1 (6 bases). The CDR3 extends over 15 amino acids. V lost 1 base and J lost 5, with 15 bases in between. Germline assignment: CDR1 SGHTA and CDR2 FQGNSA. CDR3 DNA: TGTGCCAGCAGCTTAGGTGGCAGGGGAGTCGACGAGCAGTACTTC. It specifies CASSLGGRGVDEQYF.

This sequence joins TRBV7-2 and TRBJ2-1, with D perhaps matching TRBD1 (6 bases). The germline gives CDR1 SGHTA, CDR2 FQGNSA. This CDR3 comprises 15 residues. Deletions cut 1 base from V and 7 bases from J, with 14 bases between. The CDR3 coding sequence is TGTGCCAGCAGCTTAGTGGTACAGGGTGGGAATGAGCAGTTCTTC. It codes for CASSLVVQGGNEQFF.

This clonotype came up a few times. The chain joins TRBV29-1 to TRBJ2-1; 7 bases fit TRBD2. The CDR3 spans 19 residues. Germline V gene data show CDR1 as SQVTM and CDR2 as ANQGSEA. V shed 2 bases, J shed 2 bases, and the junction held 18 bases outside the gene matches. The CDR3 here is CSVEIRGWVGGGPYNEQFF. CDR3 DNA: TGCAGCGTTGAAATTCGGGGGTGGGTTGGCGGGGGACCCTACAATGAGCAGTTCTTC.

The CDR3: CASSKLFSGGPREQFF. The CDR3 nucleotides are TGTGCCAGCAGCAAATTATTTAGCGGGGGGCCCAGGGAGCAGTTCTTC. The chain uses TRBV21-1 and TRBJ2-1; the D call of TRBD2 is as the table states it, not checked on the DNA. TRBV21-1 has pseudogene status. The CDR3 length is 16 residues.

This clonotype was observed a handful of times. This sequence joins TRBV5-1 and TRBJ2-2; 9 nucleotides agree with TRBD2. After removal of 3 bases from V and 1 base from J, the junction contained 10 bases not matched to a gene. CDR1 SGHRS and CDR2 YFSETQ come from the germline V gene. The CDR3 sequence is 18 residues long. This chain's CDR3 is CASSSIISSGKNTGELFF. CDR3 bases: TGCGCCAGCAGCTCAATTATTTCTAGCGGGAAGAACACCGGGGAGCTGTTTTTT.

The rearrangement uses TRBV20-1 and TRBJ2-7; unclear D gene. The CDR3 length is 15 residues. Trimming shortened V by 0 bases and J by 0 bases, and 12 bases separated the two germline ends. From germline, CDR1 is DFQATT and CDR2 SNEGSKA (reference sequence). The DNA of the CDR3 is TGCAGTGCTAGAGATGGAGTCCGTGGCTCCTACGAGCAGTACTTC. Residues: CSARDGVRGSYEQYF.

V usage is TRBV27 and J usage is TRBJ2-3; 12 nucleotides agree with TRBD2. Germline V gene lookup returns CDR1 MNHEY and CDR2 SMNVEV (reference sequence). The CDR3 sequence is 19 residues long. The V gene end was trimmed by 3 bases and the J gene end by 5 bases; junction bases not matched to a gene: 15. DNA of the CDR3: TGTGCCAGCAGTTTTGTCGCTAGCGGGAGGGCAGATAGAGGAGATACGCAGTATTTT. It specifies CASSFVASGRADRGDTQYF.

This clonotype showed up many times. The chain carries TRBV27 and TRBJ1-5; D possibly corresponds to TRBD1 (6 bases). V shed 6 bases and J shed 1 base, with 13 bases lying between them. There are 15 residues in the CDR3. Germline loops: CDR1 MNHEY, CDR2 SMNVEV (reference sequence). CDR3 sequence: CASRDGGASNQPQHF. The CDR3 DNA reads TGTGCCAGCAGGGACGGGGGCGCGAGCAATCAGCCCCAGCATTTT.

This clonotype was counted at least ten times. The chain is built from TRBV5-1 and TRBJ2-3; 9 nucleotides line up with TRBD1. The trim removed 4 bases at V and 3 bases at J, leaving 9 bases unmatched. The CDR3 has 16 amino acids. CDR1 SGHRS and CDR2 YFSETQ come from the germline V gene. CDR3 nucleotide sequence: TGCGCCAGCAGCACGCTGCCGGGACAGGGAACAGATACGCAGTATTTT. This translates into CASSTLPGQGTDTQYF.

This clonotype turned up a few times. Here the CDR3 DNA reads TGCGCCAGCAGAAACCCTGGGTCGGATACGCAGTATTTT. Its translation: CASRNPGSDTQYF. The chain carries TRBV4-3 and TRBJ2-3; no definite D call. This CDR3 comprises 13 residues. CDR1 and CDR2 (germline): LGHNA, YSLEER. With 6 bases removed from V and 6 bases from J, the gap between germline ends came to 13 bases.

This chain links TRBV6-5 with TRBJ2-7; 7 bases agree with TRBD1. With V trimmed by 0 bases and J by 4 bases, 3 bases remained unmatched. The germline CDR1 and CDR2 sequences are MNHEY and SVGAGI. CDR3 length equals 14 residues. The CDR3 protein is CASSYSRDSYEQYF. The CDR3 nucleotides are TGTGCCAGCAGTTACTCCCGGGACAGTTACGAGCAGTACTTC.

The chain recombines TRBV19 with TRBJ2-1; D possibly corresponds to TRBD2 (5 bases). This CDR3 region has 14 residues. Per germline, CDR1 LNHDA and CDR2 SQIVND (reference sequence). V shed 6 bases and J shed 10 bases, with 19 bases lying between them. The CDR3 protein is CASREAYPSHEQFF. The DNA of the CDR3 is TGTGCCAGTAGGGAGGCCTACCCCTCACACGAGCAGTTCTTC.

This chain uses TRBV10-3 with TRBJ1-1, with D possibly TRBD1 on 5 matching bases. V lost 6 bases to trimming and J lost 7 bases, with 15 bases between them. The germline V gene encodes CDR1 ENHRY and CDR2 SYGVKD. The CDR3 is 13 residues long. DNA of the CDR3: TGTGCCATCAGGGGTGGGACCCTAGATGAAGCTTTCTTT. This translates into CAIRGGTLDEAFF.

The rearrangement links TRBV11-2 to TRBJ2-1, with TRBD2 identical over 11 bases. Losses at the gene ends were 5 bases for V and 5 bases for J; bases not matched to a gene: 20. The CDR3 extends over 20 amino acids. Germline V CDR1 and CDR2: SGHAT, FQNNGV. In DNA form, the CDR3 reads TGTGCCAGCAGCAGTAAAGTACAGGGGTTAGCGGGGGGGCCGGACAATGAGCAGTTCTTC. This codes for CASSSKVQGLAGGPDNEQFF.

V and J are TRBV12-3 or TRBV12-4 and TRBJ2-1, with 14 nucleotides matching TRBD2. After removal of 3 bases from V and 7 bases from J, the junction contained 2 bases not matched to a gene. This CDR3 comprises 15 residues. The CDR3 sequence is CASSFGTSGGNEQFF. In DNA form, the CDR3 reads TGTGCCAGCAGTTTCGGGACTAGCGGGGGTAATGAGCAGTTCTTC.

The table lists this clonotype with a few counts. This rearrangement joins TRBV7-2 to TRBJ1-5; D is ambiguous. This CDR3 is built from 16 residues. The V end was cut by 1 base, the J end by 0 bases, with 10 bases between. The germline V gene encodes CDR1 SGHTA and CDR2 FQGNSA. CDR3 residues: CASSLGGFNSNQPQHF. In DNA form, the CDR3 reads TGTGCCAGCAGCTTAGGGGGATTCAATAGCAATCAGCCCCAGCATTTT. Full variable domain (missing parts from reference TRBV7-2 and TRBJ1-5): GAGVSQSPSNKVTEKGKDVELRCDPISGHTALYWYRQSLGQGLEFLIYFQGNSAPDKSGLPSDRFSAERTGGSVSTLTIQRTQQEDSAVYLCASSLGGFNSNQPQHFGDGTRLSIL.

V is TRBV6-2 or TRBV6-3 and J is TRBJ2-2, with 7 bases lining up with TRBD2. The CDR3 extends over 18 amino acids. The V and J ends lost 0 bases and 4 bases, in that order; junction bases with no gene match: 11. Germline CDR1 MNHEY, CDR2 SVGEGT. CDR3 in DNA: TGTGCCAGCAGTTACTCGACCAGCGGGGTTAGAAGCACCGGGGAGCTGTTTTTT. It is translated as CASSYSTSGVRSTGELFF.

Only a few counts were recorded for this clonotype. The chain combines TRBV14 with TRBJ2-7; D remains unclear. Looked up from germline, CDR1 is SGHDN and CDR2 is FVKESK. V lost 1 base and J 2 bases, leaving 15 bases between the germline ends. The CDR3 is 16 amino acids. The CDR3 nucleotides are TGTGCCAGCAGCCAAGTCCCGACACTTGTTACCTACGAGCAGTACTTC. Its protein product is CASSQVPTLVTYEQYF.

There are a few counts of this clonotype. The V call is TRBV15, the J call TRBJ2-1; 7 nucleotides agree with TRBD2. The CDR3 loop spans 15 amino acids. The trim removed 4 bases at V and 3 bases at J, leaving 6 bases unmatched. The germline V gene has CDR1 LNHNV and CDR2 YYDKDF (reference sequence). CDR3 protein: CATSKRRELYNEQFF. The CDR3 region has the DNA TGTGCCACCAGCAAGAGGCGGGAGCTCTACAATGAGCAGTTCTTC.

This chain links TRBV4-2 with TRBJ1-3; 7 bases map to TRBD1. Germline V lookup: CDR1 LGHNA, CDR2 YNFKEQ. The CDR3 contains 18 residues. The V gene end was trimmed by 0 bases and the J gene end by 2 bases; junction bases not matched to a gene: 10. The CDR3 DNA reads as TGTGCCAGCAGCCAAGATCTTTCAGGGGGATACCCTGGAAACACCATATATTTT. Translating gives CASSQDLSGGYPGNTIYF.

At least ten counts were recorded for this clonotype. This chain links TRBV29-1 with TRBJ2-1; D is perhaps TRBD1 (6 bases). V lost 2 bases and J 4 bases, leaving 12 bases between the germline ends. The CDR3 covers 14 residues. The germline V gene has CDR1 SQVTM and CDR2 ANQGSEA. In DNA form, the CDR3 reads TGCAGCGTTGAAAGGGCAGGGGTGTACAATGAGCAGTTCTTC. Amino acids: CSVERAGVYNEQFF.

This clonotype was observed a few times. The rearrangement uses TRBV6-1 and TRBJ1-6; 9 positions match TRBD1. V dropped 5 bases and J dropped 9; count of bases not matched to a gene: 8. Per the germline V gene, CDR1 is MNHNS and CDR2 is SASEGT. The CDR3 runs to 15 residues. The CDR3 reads CASSTGQGISSPLHF. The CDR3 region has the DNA TGTGCCAGCAGTACAGGACAGGGGATTAGTTCACCCCTCCACTTT.

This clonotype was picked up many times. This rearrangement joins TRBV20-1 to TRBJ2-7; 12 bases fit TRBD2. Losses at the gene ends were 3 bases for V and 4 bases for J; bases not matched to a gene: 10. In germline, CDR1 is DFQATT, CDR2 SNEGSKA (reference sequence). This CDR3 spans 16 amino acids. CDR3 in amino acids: CSASEPRLAGEYEQYF. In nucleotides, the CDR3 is TGCAGTGCTAGTGAACCCCGACTAGCGGGAGAGTACGAGCAGTACTTC.

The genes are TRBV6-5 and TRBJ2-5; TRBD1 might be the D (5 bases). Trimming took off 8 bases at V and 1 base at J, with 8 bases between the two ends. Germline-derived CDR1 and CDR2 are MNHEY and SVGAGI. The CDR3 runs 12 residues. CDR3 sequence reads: CASRTSQETQYF. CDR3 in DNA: TGTGCCAGCCGGACATCCCAAGAGACCCAGTACTTC.